This TCR beta chain was identified in a study of T cell repertoires in cytomegalovirus infection. As for the study in general: HLA-B-restricted CMV epitopes that are well studied were used alongside recently identified HLA-C-restricted ones. TCR beta signatures that were public indicated CMV infection and matching HLA type.

This clonotype showed up just a few times. Its antigen is currently unknown. Points from the study as a whole: Within the response measured ex vivo, HLA-C-restricted CMV-specific TCR beta clonotypes were dominant. Of the TCR beta families, the public ones yielded a cumulative frequency that identified carriers of CMV plus the relevant HLA.

TCRdb independently ran MiXCR on the reads; one entry per CDR3 protein. Of 700,000 to 950,000 distinct CDR3 sequences in the sample, around a third were seen once. This CDR3 is built from 17 residues. From germline, CDR1 is LGHDT and CDR2 YNNKEL (reference sequence). V was pared by 0 bases and J by 8 bases, with 14 bases of the junction left unmatched. Material: cultured CD8+ T cells from PBMCs, obtained from culture after CMV antigen stimulation. The TCR sequence derives from a human donor in good health (CMV status not recorded). Some clones in this sample may be carry-over from other donors' samples. The genes are TRBV3-1 and TRBJ2-3; 7 nucleotides line up with TRBD1. CDR3 sequence (DNA): TGTGCCAGCAGCCAAGATTTTGGACAGGTATCACAGGTTACGCAGTATTTT. The encoded protein is CASSQDFGQVSQVTQYF.